The source of this T cell receptor (beta chain) is a study of T-cell memory formation after mild COVID-19. TCRdb passed the 5' RACE reads through MiXCR, listing each CDR3 protein once. The sample consists of hundreds of thousands of distinct CDR3 sequences, 25% to 30% of them appearing once. Germline values: CDR1 SGHRS, CDR2 YFSETQ. The V and J ends lost 4 bases and 7 bases, in that order; junction bases with no gene match: 7. CDR3 length: 15 amino acids. The specimen was PBMCs or a T cell subset sorted from them (not recorded which). This sequence was found in an adult woman who had mild COVID-19 (a few samples of this study predate the infection). Cell type and time point are not known. V gene TRBV5-1 combines with J gene TRBJ2-4; TRBD1 agrees at 11 bases. CDR3 in amino acids: CASSKDRGRTNIQYF. CDR3 DNA sequence: TGCGCCAGCAGCAAGGACAGGGGGCGGACGAACATTCAGTACTTC.